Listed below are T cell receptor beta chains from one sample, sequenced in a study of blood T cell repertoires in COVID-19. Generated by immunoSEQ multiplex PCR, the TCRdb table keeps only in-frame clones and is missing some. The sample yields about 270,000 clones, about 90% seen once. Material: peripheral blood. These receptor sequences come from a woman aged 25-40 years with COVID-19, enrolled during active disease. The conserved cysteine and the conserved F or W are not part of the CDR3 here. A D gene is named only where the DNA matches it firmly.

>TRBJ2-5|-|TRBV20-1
SAIEETQY
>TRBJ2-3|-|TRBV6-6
ASSYGPRGTDTQY
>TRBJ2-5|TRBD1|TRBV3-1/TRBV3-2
ASSRDRVETQY
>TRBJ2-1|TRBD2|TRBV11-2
ASRDQLAGVYNEQF
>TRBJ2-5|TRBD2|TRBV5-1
ASSFLADPGETQY
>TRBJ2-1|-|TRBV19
ASSILREDEQF
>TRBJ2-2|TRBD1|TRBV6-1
ASSERQGNTGELF
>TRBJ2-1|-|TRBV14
ASSQAGHASYNEQF
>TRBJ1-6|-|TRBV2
ASSTTGRLEPLH
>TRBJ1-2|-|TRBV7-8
ASSLAQGIYGYT
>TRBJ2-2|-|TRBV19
ASSGVSGGPIGGELF
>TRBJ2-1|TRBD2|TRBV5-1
ASSLVASGGLVYNEQF
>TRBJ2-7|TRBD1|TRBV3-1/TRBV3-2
ASSQGTGGAEQY
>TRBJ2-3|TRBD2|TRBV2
AARSISGGTDTQY
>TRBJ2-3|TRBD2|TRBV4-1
ASSQDSGGVGVTQY
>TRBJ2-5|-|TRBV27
ASRGGQETQY
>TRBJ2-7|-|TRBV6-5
ASSYTRGYEQY
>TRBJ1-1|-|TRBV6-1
ASSETGYRGGFPEAF
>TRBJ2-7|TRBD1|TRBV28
ASKGQLGGLGQY
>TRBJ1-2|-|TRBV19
ASSKDLGSGYT
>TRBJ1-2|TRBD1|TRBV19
ASAGTAPSGYT
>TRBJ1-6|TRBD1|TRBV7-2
ASSWDSEYNSPLH
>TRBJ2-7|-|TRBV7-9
ASSLTGLTYEQY
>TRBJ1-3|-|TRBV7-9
ATHPTLEGNTIY
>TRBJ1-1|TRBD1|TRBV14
ASQVQGTTEAF
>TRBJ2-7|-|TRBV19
ASSNTYEQY
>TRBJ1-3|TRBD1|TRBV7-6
ASSSGQGIVGNTIY
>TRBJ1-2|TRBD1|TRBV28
ASSLGTGFYGYT
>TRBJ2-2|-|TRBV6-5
ASNRTPNTGELF